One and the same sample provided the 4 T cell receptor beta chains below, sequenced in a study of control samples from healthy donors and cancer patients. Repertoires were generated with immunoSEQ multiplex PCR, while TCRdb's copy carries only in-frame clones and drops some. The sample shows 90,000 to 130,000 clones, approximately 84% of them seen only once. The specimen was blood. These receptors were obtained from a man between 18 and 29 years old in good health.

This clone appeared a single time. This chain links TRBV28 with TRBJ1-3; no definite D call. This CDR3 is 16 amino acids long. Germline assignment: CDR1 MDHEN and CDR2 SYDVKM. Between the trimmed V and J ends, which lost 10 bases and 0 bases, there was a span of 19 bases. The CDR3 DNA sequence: TGTGCCACTTCCACTACACCAGAGATCTCTGGAAACACCATATATTTT. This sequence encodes CATSTTPEISGNTIYF.

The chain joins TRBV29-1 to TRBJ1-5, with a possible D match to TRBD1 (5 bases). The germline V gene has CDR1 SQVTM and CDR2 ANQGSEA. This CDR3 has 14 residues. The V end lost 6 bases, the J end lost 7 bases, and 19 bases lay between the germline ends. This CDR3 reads CSVRTGTGDQPQHF. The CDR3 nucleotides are TGCAGCGTACGAACCGGGACTGGAGACCAGCCCCAGCATTTT.

The CDR3 here is CASRSTGGDGFGYTF. The CDR3 DNA reads TGTGCCAGCAGATCTACAGGGGGCGACGGGTTTGGCTACACCTTC. V is TRBV5-6 and J is TRBJ1-2; TRBD1 aligns across 9 bases. The J segment lost 7 bases and the V segment lost 5 bases, leaving 12 bases of the junction unmatched. Germline CDR1 SGHDT, CDR2 YYEEEE. This CDR3 is built from 15 residues.

In nucleotides, the CDR3 is TGTGCCAGCAGCCCAGTCGTACGGGGCGGGATCTATGGCTACACCTTC. It specifies CASSPVVRGGIYGYTF. The rearrangement joins TRBV7-9 to TRBJ1-2; D may be TRBD1 (5 bases). The CDR3 sequence is 16 residues long. The germline V gene encodes CDR1 SEHNR and CDR2 FQNEAQ (reference sequence). V gave up 5 bases and J gave up 4 bases, with 20 bases separating them.